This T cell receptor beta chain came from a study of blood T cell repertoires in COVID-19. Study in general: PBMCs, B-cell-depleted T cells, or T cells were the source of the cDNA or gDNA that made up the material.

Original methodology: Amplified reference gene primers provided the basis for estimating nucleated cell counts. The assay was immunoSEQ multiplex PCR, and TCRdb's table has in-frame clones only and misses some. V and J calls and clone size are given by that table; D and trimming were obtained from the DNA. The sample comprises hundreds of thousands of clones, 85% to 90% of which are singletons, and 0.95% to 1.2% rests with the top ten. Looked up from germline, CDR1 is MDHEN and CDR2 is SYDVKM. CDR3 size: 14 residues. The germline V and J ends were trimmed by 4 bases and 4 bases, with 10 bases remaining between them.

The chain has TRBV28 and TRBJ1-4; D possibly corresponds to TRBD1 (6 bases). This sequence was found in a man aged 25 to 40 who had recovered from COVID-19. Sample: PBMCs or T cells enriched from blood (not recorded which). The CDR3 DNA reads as TGTGCCAGCAGTTCCCGACAGGTTAATGAAAAACTGTTTTTT. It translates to CASSSRQVNEKLFF.